The clone carrying this T cell receptor (beta chain) was observed a few times. The antigen is not known. The entry originates in a study of T cell repertoires in cytomegalovirus infection. General study points: Dominating the ex vivo response were TCR beta clonotypes that were CMV-specific and HLA-C-restricted.

Each CDR3 protein is one row after TCRdb ran MiXCR on the reads. Among 170,000 or so distinct CDR3 sequences listed, about a sixth were seen once. This sequence originates from a human donor in good health (CMV status not recorded). Some clones in this sample may be carry-over from other donors' samples. What was sequenced was CD8+ T cells from PBMCs.

The CDR3 region is CSVEDLTVTEAFF. The CDR3 nucleotides read TGCAGCGTTGAAGATCTCACAGTTACTGAAGCTTTCTTT. The V and J genes are TRBV29-1 and TRBJ1-1; no clear D. The CDR3 is made up of 13 amino acids. V shed 0 bases and J shed 5 bases, with 10 bases lying between them. Germline CDR1 reads SQVTM; CDR2 reads ANQGSEA.